Listed below are T cell receptor beta chains from one sample, sequenced in a study of cytomegalovirus exposure and HLA in healthy donors. The data were produced by immunoSEQ multiplex PCR, yet TCRdb's version contains in-frame clones alone and is incomplete. The data contain around 70,000 clones, roughly 94% of them singletons. Sequences were obtained from PBMCs. The receptors originated from a man between 18 and 29 years old in good health and CMV-seropositive. CDR3s include the opening cysteine and the closing phenylalanine or tryptophan.

v_gene	j_gene	CDR3aa
TRBV7-2	TRBJ2-6	CASSFSGRTSGANVLTF
TRBV6-6	TRBJ2-7	CASTGGTSTARVQYF
TRBV19	TRBJ1-2	CASSLSAGDYTF
TRBV30	TRBJ1-1	CAWSVLGEAFF
TRBV28	TRBJ2-7	CASTPYGVSYEQYF
TRBV5-1	TRBJ2-2	CASSLSTATNTGELFF
TRBV6-4	TRBJ2-1	CASSEREGPYNEQFF
TRBV11-2	TRBJ2-5	CASSFRTGGETQYF
TRBV5-8	TRBJ1-1	CASRTGGTEAFF
TRBV27	TRBJ2-7	CASSLSRGTEQYF
TRBV18	TRBJ2-5	CASSVPGQGLETQYF
TRBV18	TRBJ2-7	CASSPVFYGEQYF
TRBV5-4	TRBJ1-1	CASSFGGNTEAFF
TRBV7-9	TRBJ2-3	CASSPARGVGTDTQYF
TRBV7-7	TRBJ2-3	CASSLGLGGDNPDTQYF
TRBV2	TRBJ1-5	CASSRPDRDGNQPQHF
TRBV11-3	TRBJ2-2	CASSFRGSGGELFF
TRBV7-3	TRBJ2-1	CASSLRAGAYGDEQFF
TRBV30	TRBJ1-4	CAWRRGQGITEKLFF
TRBV2	TRBJ1-2	CASSELAANYGYTF
TRBV9	TRBJ2-1	CASSVSGELYNEQFF
TRBV19	TRBJ2-5	CASSMGTGGRQTQYF
TRBV5-5	TRBJ1-5	CASSASGTLSNQPQHF
TRBV28	TRBJ2-1	CASWREGTYNEQFF
TRBV19	TRBJ2-7	CASRGGPSPYEQYF
TRBV10-3	TRBJ2-5	CAISAGGTETQYF
TRBV10-3	TRBJ1-5	CAISESMTGDLADQPQHF
TRBV2	TRBJ2-1	CASRRRTSGYNEQFF